This T cell receptor beta chain was recovered during a study of beta chain features in type 1 diabetes. Whole-study results and caveats: PCR might favor shorter templates, equally in patients and controls. Overrepresentation of cells with high TCR expression could result from cDNA sequencing. VDJ junctions in type 1 diabetes patients carried more deletions and fewer insertions.

The entirety of the isolated RNA underwent reverse transcription, so expressed TCRB transcripts were sequenced. The protocol was immunoSEQ multiplex PCR, while the TCRdb copy is restricted to in-frame clones and leaves out a portion. The sample consists of 200,000 to 250,000 clones, over 9.5% of them appearing once. Notes on this clone: Its antigen remains unidentified.

Researchers reported sorting CD4+ naive, central memory, regulatory and stem cell-like memory cells via CD45RO/CCR7/CD25/CD127/CD95/CD27. CDR3 size: 16 residues. Trimming took 1 base from V and 5 from J; bases not matched to a gene: 10. Germline V gene sequence: CDR1 SGHDT, CDR2 YYEEEE. Material: naive CD4+ T cells from blood. The V gene is TRBV5-6, the J gene TRBJ2-7; 9 bases agree with TRBD2. This TCR was sampled from a woman aged 18-29 years in good health. Written as DNA, the CDR3 is TGTGCCAGCAGCTTGTTCGCCCTAGCGGGAAACCACGAGCAGTACTTC. Translation gives CASSLFALAGNHEQYF.